This TCR beta chain was obtained from a study of blood T cells in healthy people across ages. Regarding this clonotype: The junction and the germline gene differ at one end; a read error may be behind it.

A second about 7 to 12 cycle PCR used barcoded and J-beta primers. Using its own MiXCR run on the 5' RACE reads, TCRdb lists one record per CDR3 protein. In the table there are about 1,600,000 distinct CDR3 sequences, 35% to 45% of which are singletons. CDR1 and CDR2 (germline): SGHNT, YYREEE (reference sequence). The CDR3 has 15 residues. The sequencing input was blood. The chain links TRBV5-4 to TRBJ2-1; D tentatively reads TRBD1 or TRBD2 (5 bases each). The sequence came from a woman under 30 in good health. The CDR3 DNA follows: TGTGCCAGCAGCTTGGCGGGGCCATCCTGCAATGAGCAGTTCTTC. Protein product: CASSLAGPSCNEQFF.